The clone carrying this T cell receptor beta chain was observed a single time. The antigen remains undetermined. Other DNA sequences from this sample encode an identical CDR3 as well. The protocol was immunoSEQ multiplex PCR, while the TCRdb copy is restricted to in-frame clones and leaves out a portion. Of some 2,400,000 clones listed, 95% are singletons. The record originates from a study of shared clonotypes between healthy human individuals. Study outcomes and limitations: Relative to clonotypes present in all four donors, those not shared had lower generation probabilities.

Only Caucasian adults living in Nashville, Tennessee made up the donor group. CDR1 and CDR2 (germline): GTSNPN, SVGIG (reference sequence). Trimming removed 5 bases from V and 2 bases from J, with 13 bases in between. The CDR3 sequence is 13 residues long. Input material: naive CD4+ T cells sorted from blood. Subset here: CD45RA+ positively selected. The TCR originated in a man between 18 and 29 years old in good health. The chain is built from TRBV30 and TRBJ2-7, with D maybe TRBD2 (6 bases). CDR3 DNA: TGTGCCTGGGGTGCTGGAGGGCCCTACGAGCAGTACTTC. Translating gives CAWGAGGPYEQYF.